Following are 13 T cell receptor beta chains from one sample sequenced in a study of tumor-infiltrating lymphocytes in primary liver carcinoma. Bulk tissue was left unsorted, and RNA and DNA were co-extracted from about 21-30 mg of it. The researchers produced TCR beta cDNA from around 500 ng total RNA with a constant-region primer. Libraries of TCR beta came from three nested multiplex PCR rounds with slightly modified ARM-PCR. The study ran its first two PCR rounds for roughly 10 cycles each, using TRBV1-TRBV30 forward primers and a C-beta reverse primer. Via MiXCR, TCRdb re-called the multiplex PCR reads, giving one row per CDR3 protein. The data show 85,000 to 100,000 distinct CDR3 sequences, with around 70% seen just once and under 30% held by the top ten. Input material: tumor-adjacent normal liver tissue. The receptors stem from a man in his forties with primary liver carcinoma and hepatitis B virus infection.

In regard to this clonotype: The final CDR3 position lacks the conserved phenylalanine or tryptophan, pointing to a likely read error. The chain is built from TRBV10-2 and TRBJ2-1, with TRBD2 matching 7 bases. The CDR3 contains 14 residues. In germline, CDR1 is WSHSY, CDR2 SAAADI. In DNA, the CDR3 is TGCGCCAGCAGTGGAACTAGCGACTACATTGAGCAGTTCGTC. Amino acids: CASSGTSDYIEQFV.

The chain has TRBV11-2 and TRBJ2-7; D is possibly TRBD1 (7 bases). The CDR3 totals 15 residues. Germline V gene data show CDR1 as SGHAT and CDR2 as FQNNGV. V lost 6 bases and J 3 bases, leaving 18 bases between the germline ends. CDR3 DNA sequence: TGTGCCAGCAGTTGGCAGGGGGGACTGGACTACGAGCAGTACTTC. It specifies CASSWQGGLDYEQYF.

This chain uses TRBV11-1 with TRBJ2-2, with 8 bases that match TRBD1. This CDR3 is 16 amino acids long. V shed 5 bases and J 5 bases; nucleotides not matched to a gene: 10. Germline V gene lookup returns CDR1 SGHAT and CDR2 FQDESV (reference sequence). The CDR3 loop reads CASSIKGQGKTGELFF. The CDR3 nucleotides are TGTGCCAGCAGCATAAAAGGACAGGGAAAAACCGGGGAGCTGTTTTTT. Full variable domain (remainder filled in from reference TRBV11-1 and TRBJ2-2): EAEVAQSPRYKITEKSQAVAFWCDPISGHATLYWYRQILGQGPELLVQFQDESVVDDSQLPKDRFSAERLKGVDSTLKIQPAELGDSAMYLCASSIKGQGKTGELFFGEGSRLTVL.

There are many counts of this clonotype. The chain has TRBV10-3 and TRBJ1-4, with a tentative D call TRBD1 (5 bases). V was pared by 10 bases and J by 1 base, with 13 bases between. This CDR3 has 14 amino acids. Germline V gives CDR1 ENHRY, CDR2 SYGVKD. CDR3 sequence: CATKGTETNEKLFF. The CDR3 DNA follows: TGTGCCACCAAGGGGACCGAAACTAATGAAAAACTGTTTTTT.

A remark on this clonotype: Since no conserved phenylalanine or tryptophan closes the CDR3, a read error is the likely cause. The V gene is TRBV11-1, the J gene TRBJ2-1; perhaps D is TRBD1 or TRBD2 (5 bases each). Trimming took off 5 bases at V and 4 bases at J, with 18 bases between the two ends. There are 16 residues in the CDR3. Germline V CDR1 and CDR2: SGHAT, FQDESV (reference sequence). The CDR3 DNA reads TGTGCCAGCAGCCTCGAACCGGGACGAAAATACAATGAGCAGTTCATC. Translation gives CASSLEPGRKYNEQFI.

The table lists this clonotype with many counts. The CDR3 coding sequence is TGCAGCGTTGAAGGCGGCGGGCGAGTGAACGAGCAGTACTTC. It is translated as CSVEGGGRVNEQYF. This chain joins TRBV29-1 and TRBJ2-7; possibly TRBD2 for D (5 bases). The CDR3 loop spans 14 amino acids. Trimming stripped 1 base from V and 5 bases from J, with 15 bases between. Germline V gene sequence: CDR1 SQVTM, CDR2 ANQGSEA.

Concerning this clonotype itself: Just one base apart from a much larger clone, this may be a read error. CDR3 region: CASSLARDTSYNEQFF. The CDR3 DNA is TGTGCCAGCAGTTTAGCGCGCGATACATCCTACAATGAGCAGTTCTTC. This chain links TRBV12-3 or TRBV12-4 with TRBJ2-1, with no clear D. With 0 bases removed from V and 1 base from J, the gap between germline ends came to 10 bases. The CDR3 is made up of 16 amino acids.

The count of this clonotype is one. Germline and junction disagree at one end, which may indicate a read error. V and J are TRBV11-2 and TRBJ2-2, with D possibly being TRBD1 (6 bases). The germline V gene encodes CDR1 SGHAT and CDR2 FQNNGV. There are 14 residues in the CDR3. Here the CDR3 DNA reads TGCGCCGGCAGTTGGGGACACCGCACCGGGGACCTGTTTTTT. This translates into CAGSWGHRTGDLFF.

A remark on this clonotype: A much larger clone differs from this one at a single base, so this may be a read error. This chain joins TRBV6-6 and TRBJ1-1; weak D call: TRBD1 (5 bases). The germline CDR1 and CDR2 sequences are MNHNY and SVGAGI (reference sequence). CDR3 length equals 13 residues. CDR3 residues: CDSSYRGETEAFF. The CDR3 coding sequence is TGTGACAGCAGTTACCGAGGGGAAACTGAAGCTTTCTTT.

On this clonotype: At one of its ends the junction is not consistent with the germline gene, which may arise from a read error. The chain combines TRBV6-2 or TRBV6-3 with TRBJ2-3, with D unresolved. The CDR3 extends over 16 amino acids. Germline V lookup: CDR1 MNHEY, CDR2 SVGEGT. This CDR3 is CASSGSTVGYTDSQYF. Written as DNA, the CDR3 is TGTGCCAGCAGTGGCTCCACAGTAGGTTACACAGATTCGCAGTATTTT.

The chain joins TRBV6-1 to TRBJ2-3; D possibly matches TRBD1 or TRBD2 (6 bases each). Germline V gene sequence: CDR1 MNHNS, CDR2 SASEGT. Trimming removed 7 bases from V and 4 bases from J, with 15 bases in between. The CDR3 covers 14 residues. The DNA of the CDR3 is TGTGCCAGCATTGTGACCGGGGGCCCAGATACGCAGTATTTT. This codes for CASIVTGGPDTQYF.

With respect to this clonotype: This may stem from a read error, because a much larger clone lies one nucleotide away. The chain recombines TRBV10-2 with TRBJ2-3, with 13 bases lining up with TRBD2. The CDR3 totals 17 residues. In germline, CDR1 is WSHSY, CDR2 SAAADI. The CDR3 DNA sequence: TGCGCCAGCAGTGAAGGGACTAGCGGGGCTAGCACAGATACGCCGTATTTT. Protein: CASSEGTSGASTDTPYF.

Concerning this clonotype itself: The junction differs from germline at one of its ends, possibly a read error. The chain uses TRBV11-2 and TRBJ1-1; D is undetermined. The CDR3 contains 12 residues. The germline gives CDR1 SGHAT, CDR2 FQNNGV. CDR3 nucleotide sequence: TGTGTCAGCAGCTTAGAGTACACTGAGGCTTTCTTT. As protein: CVSSLEYTEAFF. Combining the CDR3 with reference TRBV11-2 and TRBJ1-1 gives the whole variable domain EAGVAQSPRYKIIEKRQSVAFWCNPISGHATLYWYQQILGQGPKLLIQFQNNGVVDDSQLPKDRFSAERLKGVDSTLKIQPAKLEDSAVYLCVSSLEYTEAFFGQGTRLTVV.